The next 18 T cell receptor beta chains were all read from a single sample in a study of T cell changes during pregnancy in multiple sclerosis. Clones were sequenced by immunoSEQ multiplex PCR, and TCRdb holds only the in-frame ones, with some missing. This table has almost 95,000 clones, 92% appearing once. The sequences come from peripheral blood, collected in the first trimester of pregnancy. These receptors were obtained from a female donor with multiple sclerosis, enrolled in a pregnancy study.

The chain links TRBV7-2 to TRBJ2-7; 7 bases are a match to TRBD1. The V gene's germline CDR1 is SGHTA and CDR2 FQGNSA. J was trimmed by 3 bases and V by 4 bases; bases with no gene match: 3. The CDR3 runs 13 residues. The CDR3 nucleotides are TGTGCCAGCAGCTCCTACAGGGGCTACGAGCAGTACTTC. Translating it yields CASSSYRGYEQYF.

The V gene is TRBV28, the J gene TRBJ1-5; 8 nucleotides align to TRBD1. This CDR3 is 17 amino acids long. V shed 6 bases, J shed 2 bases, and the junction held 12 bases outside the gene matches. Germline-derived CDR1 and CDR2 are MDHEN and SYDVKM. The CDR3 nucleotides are TGTGCCAGCAGACGCCGCAAGGACAGGGCTGGCAATCAGCCCCAGCATTTT. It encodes CASRRRKDRAGNQPQHF. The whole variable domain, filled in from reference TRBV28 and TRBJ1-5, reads DVKVTQSSRYLVKRTGEKVFLECVQDMDHENMFWYRQDPGLGLRLIYFSYDVKMKEKGDIPEGYSVSREKKERFSLILESASTNQTSMYLCASRRRKDRAGNQPQHFGDGTRLSIL.

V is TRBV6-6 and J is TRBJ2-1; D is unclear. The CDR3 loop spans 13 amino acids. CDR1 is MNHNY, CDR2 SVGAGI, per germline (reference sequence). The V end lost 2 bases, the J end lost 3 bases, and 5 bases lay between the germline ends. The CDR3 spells CASSYTSYNEQFF. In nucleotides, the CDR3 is TGTGCCAGCAGTTACACAAGCTACAATGAGCAGTTCTTC.

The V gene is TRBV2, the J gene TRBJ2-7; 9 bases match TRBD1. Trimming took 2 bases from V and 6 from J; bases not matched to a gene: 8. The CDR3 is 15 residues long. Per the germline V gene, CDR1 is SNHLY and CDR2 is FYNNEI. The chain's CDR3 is CASSETGTGLAEQYF. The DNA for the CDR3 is TGTGCCAGCAGTGAAACCGGGACAGGGTTAGCCGAGCAGTACTTC.

As DNA, the CDR3 is TGTGCCACCAGCAGGGGGACAGAAAATGAGCAGTTCTTC. It codes for CATSRGTENEQFF. The chain uses TRBV15 and TRBJ2-1; 7 positions match TRBD1. The CDR3 is 13 amino acids. Trimming took 3 bases from V and 7 from J; bases not matched to a gene: 3. The germline V gene encodes CDR1 LNHNV and CDR2 YYDKDF (reference sequence).

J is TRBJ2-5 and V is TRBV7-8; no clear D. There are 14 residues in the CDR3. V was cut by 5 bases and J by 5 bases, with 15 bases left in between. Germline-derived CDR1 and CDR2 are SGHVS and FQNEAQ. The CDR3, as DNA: TGTGCCAGCAGCCCCCTCCTGGTACGGGAGACCCAGTACTTC. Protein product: CASSPLLVRETQYF.

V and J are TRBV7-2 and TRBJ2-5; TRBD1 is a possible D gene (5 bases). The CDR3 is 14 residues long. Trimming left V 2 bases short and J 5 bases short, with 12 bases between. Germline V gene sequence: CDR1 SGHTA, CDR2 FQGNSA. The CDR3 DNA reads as TGTGCCAGCAGCTTAAGTCAGGGAAGGGAGACCCAGTACTTC. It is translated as CASSLSQGRETQYF.

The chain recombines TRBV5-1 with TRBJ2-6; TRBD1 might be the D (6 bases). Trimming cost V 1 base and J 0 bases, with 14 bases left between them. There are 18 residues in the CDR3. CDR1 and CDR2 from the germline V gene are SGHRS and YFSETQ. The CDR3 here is CASSLRGRGRSGANVLTF. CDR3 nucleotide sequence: TGCGCCAGCAGCTTGCGGGGCAGGGGCCGCTCTGGGGCCAACGTCCTGACTTTC.

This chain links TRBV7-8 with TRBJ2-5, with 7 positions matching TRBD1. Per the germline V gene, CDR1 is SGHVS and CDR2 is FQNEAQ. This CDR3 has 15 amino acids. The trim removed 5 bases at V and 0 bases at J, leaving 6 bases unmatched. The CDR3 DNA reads TGTGCCAGCAGCGTTCGACAGGGCTACCAAGAGACCCAGTACTTC. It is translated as CASSVRQGYQETQYF.

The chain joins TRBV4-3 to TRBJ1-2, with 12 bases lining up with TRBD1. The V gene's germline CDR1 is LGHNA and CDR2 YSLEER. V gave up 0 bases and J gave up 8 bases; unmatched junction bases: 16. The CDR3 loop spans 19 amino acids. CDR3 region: CASSQDIGQGQGARWGYTF. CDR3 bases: TGCGCCAGCAGCCAAGATATAGGTCAGGGACAGGGGGCGCGTTGGGGCTACACCTTC.

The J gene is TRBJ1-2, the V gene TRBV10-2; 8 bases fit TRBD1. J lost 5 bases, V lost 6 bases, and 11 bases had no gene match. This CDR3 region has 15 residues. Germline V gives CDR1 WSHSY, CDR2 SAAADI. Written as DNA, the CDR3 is TGCGCCAGCAGAGAGGGACAGGCTCTTCAGTATGGCTACACCTTC. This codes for CASREGQALQYGYTF.

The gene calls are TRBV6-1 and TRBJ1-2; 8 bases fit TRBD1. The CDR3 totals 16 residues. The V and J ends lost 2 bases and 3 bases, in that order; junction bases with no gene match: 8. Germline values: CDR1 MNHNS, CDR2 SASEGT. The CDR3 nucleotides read TGTGCCAGCAGTGAATTACAGGGGGATTCTTACTATGGCTACACCTTC. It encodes CASSELQGDSYYGYTF.

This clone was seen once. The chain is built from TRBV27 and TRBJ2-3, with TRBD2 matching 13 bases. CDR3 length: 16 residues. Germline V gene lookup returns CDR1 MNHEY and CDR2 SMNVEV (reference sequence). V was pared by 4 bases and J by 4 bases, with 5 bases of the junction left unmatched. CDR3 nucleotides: TGTGCCAGCAGTTCCTGGACTAGCGGGAGACCAGATACGCAGTATTTT. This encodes CASSSWTSGRPDTQYF.

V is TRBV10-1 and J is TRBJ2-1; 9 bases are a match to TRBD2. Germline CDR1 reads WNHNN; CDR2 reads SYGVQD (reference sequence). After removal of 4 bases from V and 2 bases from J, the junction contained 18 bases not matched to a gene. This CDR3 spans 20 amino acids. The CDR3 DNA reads TGCGCCAGCAGTGGTGGGACTAGCCCCCTTGGACCAACGCCCTACAATGAGCAGTTCTTC. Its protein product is CASSGGTSPLGPTPYNEQFF.

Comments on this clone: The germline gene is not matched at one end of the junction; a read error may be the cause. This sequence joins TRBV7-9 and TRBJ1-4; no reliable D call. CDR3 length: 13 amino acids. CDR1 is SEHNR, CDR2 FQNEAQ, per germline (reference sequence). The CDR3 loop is CASSLTANEILFF. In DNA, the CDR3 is TGTGCCAGCAGCTTAACCGCTAATGAAATACTGTTTTTT.

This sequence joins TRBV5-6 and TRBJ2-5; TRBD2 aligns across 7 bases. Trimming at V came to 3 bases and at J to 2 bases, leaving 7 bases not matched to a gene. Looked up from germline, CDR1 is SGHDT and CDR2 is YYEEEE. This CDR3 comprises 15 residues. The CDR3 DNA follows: TGTGCCAGCAGCTCCGAAATGGGACTACAAGAGACCCAGTACTTC. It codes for CASSSEMGLQETQYF.

The CDR3 sequence: CASSITAGGSLLSGYTF. In DNA, the CDR3 is TGTGCCAGTAGTATAACTGCAGGGGGAAGTTTGCTATCTGGCTACACCTTC. V and J are TRBV19 and TRBJ1-2; TRBD1 aligns across 7 bases. V trimming: 2 bases; J trimming: 7 bases; junction bases outside the gene matches: 16. CDR3 size: 17 residues. Germline CDR1 reads LNHDA; CDR2 reads SQIVND (reference sequence).

CDR3 loop: CSVVEPRTEAFF. The CDR3 DNA reads TGCAGCGTTGTCGAGCCGCGGACTGAAGCTTTCTTT. The chain is built from TRBV29-1 and TRBJ1-1, with D unresolved. This CDR3 is 12 amino acids long. The V end lost 4 bases, the J end lost 5 bases, and 11 bases lay between the germline ends. CDR1 is SQVTM and CDR2 is ANQGSEA in the germline V gene.